This T cell receptor beta chain was captured by sequencing in a study of blood T cells in healthy people across ages. Findings and caveats of the study: Older age coincided with a roughly linear decline in TCR beta diversity per million T cells. Naive CD4+ cell counts and diversity both ran higher in long-lived than in aged donors. No one knew whether donors had CMV, which possibly confounded expanded clonotype changes.

Using a J-beta primer mix together with a sample-barcoded 5' primer, a second PCR was run for roughly 6 to 12 cycles. TCRdb called the 5' RACE reads again in MiXCR, with one record for every CDR3 protein. This table holds 550,000 to 650,000 distinct CDR3 sequences, roughly 31% found once. Each donor gave 9 to 10 milliliters of peripheral blood. This clonotype was detected many times. Its cognate antigen is unknown. The receptor comes from a woman of 80 years or more in good health. Input material: blood.

The CDR3 sequence: CASSQEGIPDTQYF. The CDR3 DNA sequence: TGTGCCAGCAGCCAAGAAGGGATCCCAGATACGCAGTATTTT. The rearrangement uses TRBV3-1 and TRBJ2-3, with D uncertain. Germline lookup yields CDR1 LGHDT and CDR2 YNNKEL (reference sequence). The CDR3 totals 14 residues. V lost 0 bases, J lost 4 bases, and 8 bases lay in between.